These 29 T cell receptor beta chains originate from one sample sequenced in a study of spatial heterogeneity in lung cancer. Noted time point: sample taken at primary tumor resection. TCRdb re-derived calls from the 5' RACE reads in MiXCR, one entry per CDR3 protein. The sample lists some 55,000 distinct CDR3 sequences, under 7.5% occurring once. The input for sequencing was PBMCs, taken at surgery. The receptors derive from a female donor with early-stage non-small cell lung cancer.

The table lists this clonotype with many counts. CDR3: CASSSNPAQGNEQFF. Here the CDR3 DNA reads TGTGCCAGCAGCTCCAACCCTGCCCAGGGGAATGAGCAGTTCTTC. The chain carries TRBV7-8 and TRBJ2-1, with a possible D match to TRBD1 (6 bases). Germline-derived CDR1 and CDR2 are SGHVS and FQNEAQ. The CDR3 loop spans 15 amino acids. Trimming stripped 4 bases from V and 7 bases from J, with 17 bases between.

J is TRBJ2-5 and V is TRBV5-6; D ambiguous. Trimming took off 0 bases at V and 0 bases at J, with 18 bases between the two ends. The CDR3 is made up of 18 amino acids. CDR1 and CDR2 from the germline V gene are SGHDT and YYEEEE. The CDR3 bases are TGTGCCAGCAGCTTGGACATCTATATAGGGTTTGACCAAGAGACCCAGTACTTC. This encodes CASSLDIYIGFDQETQYF.

The table lists this clonotype with many counts. V usage is TRBV6-6 and J usage is TRBJ2-6; D uncertain. The length of the CDR3 is 15 residues. The V and J ends lost 9 bases and 0 bases respectively, with 12 bases between them. Germline V CDR1 and CDR2: MNHNY, SVGAGI (reference sequence). DNA for the CDR3: TGTGCCAGTGAAGGCATTATCTCTGGGGCCAACGTCCTGACTTTC. Its translation is CASEGIISGANVLTF.

The rearrangement uses TRBV20-1 and TRBJ1-1; TRBD1 matches at 8 bases. The CDR3 loop spans 14 amino acids. CDR1 DFQATT and CDR2 SNEGSKA come from the germline V gene (reference sequence). The V segment lost 1 base and the J segment 5 bases; nucleotides outside the gene matches: 6. Here the CDR3 DNA reads TGCAGTGCTAGAGTGACAGGGGTACTTACTGAAGCTTTCTTT. The encoded protein is CSARVTGVLTEAFF.

The table lists this clonotype with many counts. The chain employs TRBV7-3 and TRBJ1-1; possibly TRBD1 for D (6 bases). The germline CDR1 and CDR2 sequences are SGHTA and FQGTGA. CDR3 size: 15 residues. The germline V and J ends were trimmed by 6 bases and 1 base, with 15 bases remaining between them. The CDR3 region is CASRSNPGANTEAFF. The CDR3 DNA reads as TGTGCCAGCAGATCGAACCCAGGGGCGAACACTGAAGCTTTCTTT.

This clonotype was detected ten times or more. The chain is built from TRBV29-1 and TRBJ2-3; tentatively, D is TRBD2 (6 bases). Germline values: CDR1 SQVTM, CDR2 ANQGSEA. The CDR3 length is 11 residues. With 7 bases removed from V and 4 bases from J, the gap between germline ends came to 9 bases. CDR3 in amino acids: CSGGGADTQYF. As DNA, the CDR3 is TGCAGCGGGGGAGGAGCAGATACGCAGTATTTT.

This clonotype occurred many times. V gene TRBV7-9 combines with J gene TRBJ2-5, with 7 bases aligning to TRBD2. Germline loops: CDR1 SEHNR, CDR2 FQNEAQ (reference sequence). The ends lost 4 bases at V and 5 bases at J; junction bases unmatched: 7. The length of the CDR3 is 14 residues. The CDR3 DNA is TGTGCCAGCAGCTCGCTAGCGGTGGGGGAGACCCAGTACTTC. Protein: CASSSLAVGETQYF.

The chain carries TRBV11-1 and TRBJ2-7; 10 bases fit TRBD2. This CDR3 contains 16 residues. Germline loops: CDR1 SGHAT, CDR2 FQDESV (reference sequence). J was trimmed by 5 bases and V by 5 bases; bases with no gene match: 12. CDR3 DNA sequence: TGTGCCAGCAGCCCACTCCCACTAGCGGGAAACGACGAGCAGTACTTC. Translated: CASSPLPLAGNDEQYF.

This clonotype has at least ten counts. The chain joins TRBV28 to TRBJ2-1, with D possibly being TRBD1 or TRBD2 (5 bases each). CDR1 is MDHEN, CDR2 SYDVKM, per germline. With 2 bases removed from V and 0 bases from J, the gap between germline ends came to 11 bases. This CDR3 comprises 16 residues. In DNA, the CDR3 is TGTGCCAGCAGTTTACTAGAGGGGAGCTCCTACAATGAGCAGTTCTTC. This codes for CASSLLEGSSYNEQFF. Looking up the rest from reference TRBV28 and TRBJ2-1 gives the full variable domain: DVKVTQSSRYLVKRTGEKVFLECVQDMDHENMFWYRQDPGLGLRLIYFSYDVKMKEKGDIPEGYSVSREKKERFSLILESASTNQTSMYLCASSLLEGSSYNEQFFGPGTRLTVL.

By share, this clonotype ranks as medium-sized. V usage is TRBV7-9 and J usage is TRBJ2-3; D not certain. Trimming took 5 bases from V and 1 from J, leaving 4 bases between them. CDR1 SEHNR and CDR2 FQNEAQ come from the germline V gene (reference sequence). The CDR3 contains 12 residues. Here the CDR3 reads CASSPGTDTQYF. The CDR3 coding sequence is TGTGCCAGCAGCCCGGGCACAGATACGCAGTATTTT.

V gene TRBV12-3 or TRBV12-4 combines with J gene TRBJ2-1, with unresolved D. The V gene lost 3 bases and the J gene lost 6 bases, with 6 bases spanning the gap. The CDR3 covers 12 residues. Here the CDR3 reads CASSFRSNEQFF. CDR3 DNA: TGTGCCAGCAGTTTCCGCAGCAATGAGCAGTTCTTC.

This clonotype was seen repeatedly, ten times or more. The rearrangement links TRBV9 to TRBJ2-7; the match to TRBD2 covers 10 bases. CDR1 and CDR2 from the germline V gene are SGDLS and YYNGEE. The V segment lost 0 bases and the J segment 3 bases; nucleotides outside the gene matches: 9. This CDR3 is built from 17 residues. The CDR3 DNA reads as TGTGCCAGCAGCGTAGGGCGGCTAGCGGGAGATTTCTACGAGCAGTACTTC. Protein sequence: CASSVGRLAGDFYEQYF.

There are many counts of this clonotype. The V call is TRBV7-3, the J call TRBJ2-5; D is possibly TRBD1 (5 bases). The CDR3 has 14 amino acids. Germline lookup yields CDR1 SGHTA and CDR2 FQGTGA. V lost 1 base, J lost 2 bases, and 8 bases lay in between. The CDR3 region is CASSLRGQQETQYF. DNA for the CDR3: TGTGCCAGCAGCTTAAGGGGCCAGCAAGAGACCCAGTACTTC. Filled out from reference TRBV7-3 and TRBJ2-5, the complete variable domain reads GAGVSQTPSNKVTEKGKYVELRCDPISGHTALYWYRQSLGQGPEFLIYFQGTGAADDSGLPNDRFFAVRPEGSVSTLKIQRTERGDSAVYLCASSLRGQQETQYFGPGTRLLVL.

This clonotype has ten or more counts. V usage is TRBV12-3 or TRBV12-4 and J usage is TRBJ2-5; tentative D call: TRBD1 (6 bases). CDR3 length equals 13 residues. V dropped 3 bases and J dropped 3 bases, with 8 bases sitting between them. The CDR3 is CASSLNREETQYF. The CDR3 DNA reads as TGTGCCAGCAGTTTGAACAGGGAAGAGACCCAGTACTTC.

This clonotype was seen repeatedly, ten times or more. This chain connects TRBV19 to TRBJ2-5; D is perhaps TRBD1 or TRBD2 (6 bases each). CDR1 and CDR2 from the germline V gene are LNHDA and SQIVND (reference sequence). There are 13 residues in the CDR3. V dropped 7 bases and J dropped 5 bases, with 14 bases sitting between them. The chain's CDR3 is CASTNRRGETQYF. The CDR3 DNA reads as TGTGCCAGTACCAACAGGAGGGGGGAGACCCAGTACTTC. Full variable domain (outside the CDR3, taken from reference TRBV19 and TRBJ2-5): DGGITQSPKYLFRKEGQNVTLSCEQNLNHDAMYWYRQDPGQGLRLIYYSQIVNDFQKGDIAEGYSVSREKKESFPLTVTSAQKNPTAFYLCASTNRRGETQYFGPGTRLLVL.

This clonotype was observed at least ten times. The V gene is TRBV27, the J gene TRBJ2-4; TRBD2 is a possible D gene (5 bases). Germline V gives CDR1 MNHEY, CDR2 SMNVEV (reference sequence). The CDR3 runs 15 residues. V was cut by 8 bases and J by 0 bases, with 14 bases left in between. The CDR3 bases are TGTGCCAGCGGCCCTAGCAGTCTAGCCAAAAACATTCAGTACTTC. This sequence encodes CASGPSSLAKNIQYF.

In this sample, this clonotype turned up many times. The chain employs TRBV6-5 and TRBJ2-3; 7 bases align to TRBD1. CDR1 is MNHEY and CDR2 is SVGAGI in the germline V gene. The CDR3 has 15 residues. Germline trimming cut 5 bases from V and 0 bases from J; bases unmatched to any gene: 5. The CDR3 nucleotides read TGTGCCAGCAGTCAATGGACAGGTAGCACAGATACGCAGTATTTT. Translating gives CASSQWTGSTDTQYF.

This chain joins TRBV10-3 and TRBJ2-3; TRBD2 might be the D (6 bases). Germline values: CDR1 ENHRY, CDR2 SYGVKD. V was shortened by 0 bases and J by 3 bases, with 13 bases between the two germline ends. The CDR3 is 16 residues long. CDR3 DNA: TGTGCCATCAGTGAGTCGCCGGGAGTAGGGACAGATACGCAGTATTTT. This encodes CAISESPGVGTDTQYF.

The CDR3 DNA reads as TGTGCCAGCAGCTTGCGCGGCCGCCGAGCTTTCTTT. Encoded protein: CASSLRGRRAFF. J is TRBJ1-1 and V is TRBV5-6, with unresolved D. V was pared by 1 base and J by 10 bases, with 11 bases between. Germline CDR1 reads SGHDT; CDR2 reads YYEEEE. The CDR3 length is 12 residues.

This chain joins TRBV12-3 or TRBV12-4 and TRBJ1-1, with D possibly being TRBD1 (6 bases). V lost 5 bases and J 5 bases, leaving 15 bases between the germline ends. The CDR3 extends over 14 amino acids. DNA of the CDR3: TGTGCCAGCAGTCCACAGGGAAGTTGGACTGAAGCTTTCTTT. This gives the protein CASSPQGSWTEAFF.

At least ten counts were recorded for this clonotype. This chain links TRBV6-1 with TRBJ2-3; weak D call: TRBD2 (5 bases). The CDR3 totals 14 residues. The germline CDR1 and CDR2 sequences are MNHNS and SASEGT. V was trimmed by 6 bases and J by 4 bases, leaving 14 bases between them. The CDR3 sequence: CASRPTTVADTQYF. In nucleotides, the CDR3 is TGTGCCAGCAGACCGACTACCGTTGCAGATACGCAGTATTTT.

This clonotype was detected many times. V and J are TRBV29-1 and TRBJ2-7, with D tentatively TRBD2 (5 bases). The CDR3 consists of 13 residues. CDR1 and CDR2 (germline): SQVTM, ANQGSEA. V shed 6 bases and J shed 4 bases, with 16 bases lying between them. DNA for the CDR3: TGCAGCGTCAGGCTCGGAGGCCCTTACGAGCAGTACTTC. Encoded protein: CSVRLGGPYEQYF.

This clonotype was picked up many times. This chain uses TRBV5-1 with TRBJ1-4; D is ambiguous. The V end was cut by 5 bases, the J end by 0 bases, with 14 bases between. The CDR3 sequence is 16 residues long. Germline values: CDR1 SGHRS, CDR2 YFSETQ. CDR3 sequence: CASRLAASATNEKLFF. In nucleotides, the CDR3 is TGCGCCAGCAGACTAGCAGCTTCTGCAACTAATGAAAAACTGTTTTTT.

In its sample, this clonotype was seen many times. The V call is TRBV3-1, the J call TRBJ1-1; no definite D call. This CDR3 contains 14 residues. Germline V gene data show CDR1 as LGHDT and CDR2 as YNNKEL (reference sequence). The V end lost 4 bases, the J end lost 1 base, and 10 bases lay between the germline ends. The CDR3 protein is CASSRVGGNTEAFF. The DNA for the CDR3 is TGTGCCAGCAGCCGCGTAGGAGGGAACACTGAAGCTTTCTTT. The full variable domain, its missing parts supplied by reference TRBV3-1 and TRBJ1-1, is DTAVSQTPKYLVTQMGNDKSIKCEQNLGHDTMYWYKQDSKKFLKIMFSYNNKELIINETVPNRFSPKSPDKAHLNLHINSLELGDSAVYFCASSRVGGNTEAFFGQGTRLTVV.

This clonotype was seen repeatedly, ten times or more. The chain uses TRBV3-1 and TRBJ1-3, with no clear D. The CDR3 length is 13 residues. V dropped 1 base and J dropped 4 bases, with 5 bases sitting between them. Germline assignment: CDR1 LGHDT and CDR2 YNNKEL (reference sequence). The CDR3 is CASSQGAGNTIYF. In DNA, the CDR3 is TGTGCCAGCAGCCAAGGTGCGGGAAACACCATATATTTT.

This clonotype was counted many times. This chain links TRBV12-3 or TRBV12-4 with TRBJ2-3, with TRBD2 as a possible D gene (5 bases). V dropped 6 bases and J dropped 1 base, with 17 bases sitting between them. The CDR3 consists of 16 residues. The CDR3 protein is CASSLGLLLGTDTQYF. The CDR3 bases are TGTGCCAGCAGCCTCGGACTGCTACTAGGCACAGATACGCAGTATTTT.

Details on this clonotype: Just one base apart from a much larger clone, this may be a read error. The rearrangement uses TRBV11-3 and TRBJ2-3; D uncertain. The germline V and J ends were trimmed by 2 bases and 2 bases, with 11 bases remaining between them. This CDR3 is built from 15 residues. CDR1 is SGHNT and CDR2 is YENEEA in the germline V gene. The CDR3 reads CASSLFQLVTDTQYF. CDR3 DNA: TGTGCCAGCAGCTTATTTCAGTTAGTCACAGATACGCAGTATTTT.

This clonotype has a count of ten or more. The chain combines TRBV12-3 or TRBV12-4 with TRBJ2-2; 9 bases map to TRBD1. V gave up 6 bases and J gave up 4 bases; unmatched junction bases: 3. The CDR3 contains 14 residues. The CDR3 region is CASSPGQGTGELFF. In nucleotides, the CDR3 is TGTGCCAGCAGCCCGGGACAGGGCACCGGGGAGCTGTTTTTT.

This clonotype was recorded once. A clone one base away is much larger, so this may be a read error. The gene calls are TRBV2 and TRBJ2-1; TRBD2 aligns across 11 bases. CDR3 length: 16 residues. Germline CDR1 and CDR2: SNHLY and FYNNEI. Unmatched junction bases numbered 6, after V lost 6 bases and J lost 2 bases. Here the CDR3 reads CASSLIAGGTYNEQFF. As DNA, the CDR3 is TGTGCCAGCAGCCTCATAGCGGGAGGGACCTACAATGAGCAGTTCTTC.